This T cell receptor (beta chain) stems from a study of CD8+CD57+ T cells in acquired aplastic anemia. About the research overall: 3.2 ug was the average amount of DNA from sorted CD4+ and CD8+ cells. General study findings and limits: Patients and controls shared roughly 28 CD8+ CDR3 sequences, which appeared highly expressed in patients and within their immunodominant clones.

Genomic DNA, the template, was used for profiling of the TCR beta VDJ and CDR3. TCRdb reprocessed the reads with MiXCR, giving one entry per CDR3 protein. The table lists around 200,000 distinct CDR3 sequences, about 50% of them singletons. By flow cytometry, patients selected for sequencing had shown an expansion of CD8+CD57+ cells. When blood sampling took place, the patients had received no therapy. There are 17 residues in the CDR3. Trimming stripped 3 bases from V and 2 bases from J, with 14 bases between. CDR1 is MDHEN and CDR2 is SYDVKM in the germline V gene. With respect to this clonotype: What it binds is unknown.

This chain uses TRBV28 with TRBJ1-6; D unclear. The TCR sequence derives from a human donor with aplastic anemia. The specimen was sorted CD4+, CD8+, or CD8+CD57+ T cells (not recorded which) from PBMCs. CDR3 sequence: CASSLSVGNAYNSPLHF. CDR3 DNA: TGTGCCAGCAGTTTGAGCGTCGGCAACGCCTATAATTCACCCCTCCACTTT.